This T cell receptor beta chain was captured in a study of blood T cell repertoires in COVID-19. This table comes from immunoSEQ multiplex PCR, and its TCRdb copy is limited to in-frame clones, with some not included. This sample yields over 85,000 clones, of which around 90% are seen a single time; around 5.3% belongs to the top ten. Germline CDR1 and CDR2: SGHRS and YFSETQ. With 2 bases clipped from V and 5 bases from J, the junction kept 5 bases outside the gene matches. This CDR3 has 14 amino acids. The sequence was collected from a woman between 45 and 60 years old with COVID-19, enrolled during active disease. The material sequenced was peripheral blood. The V and J genes are TRBV5-1 and TRBJ2-5; 8 bases map to TRBD1. The CDR3 protein is CASSFQGAGETQYF. CDR3 DNA: TGCGCCAGCAGCTTCCAGGGGGCAGGGGAGACCCAGTACTTC.